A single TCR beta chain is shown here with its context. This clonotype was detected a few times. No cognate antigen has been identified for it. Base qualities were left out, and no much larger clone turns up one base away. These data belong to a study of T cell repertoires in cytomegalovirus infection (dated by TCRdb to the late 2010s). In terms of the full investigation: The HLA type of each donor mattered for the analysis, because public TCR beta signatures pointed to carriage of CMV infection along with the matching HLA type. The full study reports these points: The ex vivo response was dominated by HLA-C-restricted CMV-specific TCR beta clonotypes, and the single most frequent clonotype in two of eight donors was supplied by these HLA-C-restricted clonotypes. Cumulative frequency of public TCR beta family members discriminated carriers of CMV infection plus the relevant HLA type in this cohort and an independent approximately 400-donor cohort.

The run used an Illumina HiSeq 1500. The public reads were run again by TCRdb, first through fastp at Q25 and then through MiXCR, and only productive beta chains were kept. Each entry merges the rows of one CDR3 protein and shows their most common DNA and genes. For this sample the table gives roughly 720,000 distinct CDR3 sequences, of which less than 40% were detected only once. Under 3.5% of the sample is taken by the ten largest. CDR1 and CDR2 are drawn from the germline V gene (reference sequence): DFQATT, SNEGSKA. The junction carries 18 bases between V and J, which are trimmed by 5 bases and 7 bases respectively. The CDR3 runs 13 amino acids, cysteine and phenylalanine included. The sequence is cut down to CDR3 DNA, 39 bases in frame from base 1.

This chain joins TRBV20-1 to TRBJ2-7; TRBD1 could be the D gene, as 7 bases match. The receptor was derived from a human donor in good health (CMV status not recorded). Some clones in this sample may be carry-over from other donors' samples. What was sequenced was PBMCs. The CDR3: CSALEGAGKEQYF. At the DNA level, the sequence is TGCAGTGCTTTAGAGGGGGCGGGGAAAGAGCAGTACTTC.